Following are 31 T cell receptor beta chains from one sample sequenced in a study of T cells in Graves' hyperthyroidism and ophthalmopathy. The investigators amplified TCR beta CDR3 regions from RNA transcripts. The study used the HTBI primer set for a first-round RT-PCR of the TCR CDR3. TCRdb reprocessed the multiplex PCR reads via MiXCR and lists one record per CDR3 protein. This table has around 560,000 distinct CDR3 sequences, 16% appearing once. Sequences were obtained from blood. These receptors all come from a woman in her late teens or twenties with Graves' hyperthyroidism.

This clonotype was found a few times. A read error may be the cause here, since a much bigger clone is one base away. The J gene is TRBJ2-1, the V gene TRBV30; TRBD1 aligns across 9 bases. After removal of 0 bases from V and 6 bases from J, the junction contained 3 bases not matched to a gene. Germline V gene lookup returns CDR1 GTSNPN and CDR2 SVGIG (reference sequence). CDR3 size: 14 residues. CDR3 in DNA: TGTGCCTGGAGTGTGGGGACAGGGAGCAATGAGCAGTTCTTC. This encodes CAWSVGTGSNEQFF.

This clonotype was counted ten times or more. V and J are TRBV20-1 and TRBJ2-5, with TRBD2 matching 7 bases. CDR3 length equals 15 residues. Germline-derived CDR1 and CDR2 are DFQATT and SNEGSKA (reference sequence). V lost 2 bases and J lost 1; bases outside the gene matches: 7. CDR3 DNA: TGCAGTGCTAGACACGCGGGGGATCTCCAAGAGACCCAGTACTTC. This encodes CSARHAGDLQETQYF.

The CDR3 nucleotides read TGCGCCAGCAGCTTGGGGCTACTCAACTACGAGCAGTACTTC. Residues: CASSLGLLNYEQYF. The chain couples TRBV5-1 to TRBJ2-7; D is unclear. Trimming removed 0 bases at V and 3 bases at J, with 10 bases between. The CDR3 sequence is 14 residues long. CDR1 is SGHRS and CDR2 is YFSETQ in the germline V gene.

V is TRBV28 and J is TRBJ2-1; 8 bases are a match to TRBD1. Trimming cost V 5 bases and J 4 bases; bases outside gene matches: 4. The CDR3 has 14 amino acids. Germline assignment: CDR1 MDHEN and CDR2 SYDVKM. CDR3 DNA: TGTGCCAGCAGTGCGGGACAGGAGTACAATGAGCAGTTCTTC. Protein: CASSAGQEYNEQFF. The full variable domain, in which reference TRBV28 and TRBJ2-1 provide the parts outside the CDR3, is DVKVTQSSRYLVKRTGEKVFLECVQDMDHENMFWYRQDPGLGLRLIYFSYDVKMKEKGDIPEGYSVSREKKERFSLILESASTNQTSMYLCASSAGQEYNEQFFGPGTRLTVL.

The gene calls are TRBV3-1 and TRBJ2-1, with TRBD1 matching over 9 bases. V lost 2 bases, J lost 6 bases, and 11 bases stayed unmatched. CDR1 is LGHDT and CDR2 is YNNKEL in the germline V gene (reference sequence). This CDR3 spans 17 amino acids. The CDR3 spells CASSQIGIQGASNEQFF. In DNA form, the CDR3 reads TGTGCCAGCAGCCAAATAGGTATACAGGGGGCGAGCAATGAGCAGTTCTTC.

This clonotype was seen at least ten times. Here the CDR3 reads CSATTGTNTEAFF. As DNA, the CDR3 is TGCAGTGCCACTACAGGGACGAACACTGAAGCTTTCTTT. The chain joins TRBV20-1 to TRBJ1-1; TRBD1 might be the D (6 bases). The germline V gene encodes CDR1 DFQATT and CDR2 SNEGSKA (reference sequence). Trimming took 6 bases from V and 1 from J, leaving 12 bases between them. The length of the CDR3 is 13 residues.

This clonotype was counted at least ten times. This chain uses TRBV3-1 with TRBJ2-7; D possibly corresponds to TRBD2 (5 bases). Germline V gives CDR1 LGHDT, CDR2 YNNKEL (reference sequence). V was pared by 7 bases and J by 6 bases, with 13 bases between. This CDR3 is built from 12 residues. The CDR3 loop is CASKRGLGEQYF. Here the CDR3 DNA reads TGTGCCAGCAAACGGGGTCTCGGCGAGCAGTACTTC.

This clonotype has ten or more counts. The V and J genes are TRBV5-6 and TRBJ2-7; 13 bases align to TRBD2. The junction had 4 bases not matched to a gene; V was cut back by 4 bases and J by 3 bases. The CDR3 covers 15 residues. Germline-derived CDR1 and CDR2 are SGHDT and YYEEEE. The CDR3 here is CASSRGLAGLYEQYF. CDR3 sequence (DNA): TGTGCCAGCAGCAGGGGACTAGCGGGGCTCTACGAGCAGTACTTC. Full variable domain (remainder filled in from reference TRBV5-6 and TRBJ2-7): DAGVTQSPTHLIKTRGQQVTLRCSPKSGHDTVSWYQQALGQGPQFIFQYYEEEERQRGNFPDRFSGHQFPNYSSELNVNALLLGDSALYLCASSRGLAGLYEQYFGPGTRLTVT.

This clonotype was seen at least ten times. This sequence joins TRBV7-2 and TRBJ1-1, with 7 bases aligning to TRBD1. Germline CDR1 and CDR2: SGHTA and FQGNSA. The ends lost 3 bases at V and 4 bases at J; junction bases unmatched: 5. CDR3 size: 14 residues. DNA of the CDR3: TGTGCCAGCAGCTTCAGGGGGTACGGCACTGAAGCTTTCTTT. Its protein is CASSFRGYGTEAFF.

This clonotype was detected only a few times. An end of the junction does not agree with germline; a read error may underlie this. The V and J genes are TRBV6-2 or TRBV6-3 and TRBJ2-7; 12 bases align to TRBD2. The CDR3 extends over 16 amino acids. Germline V CDR1 and CDR2: MNHEY, SVGEGT. The CDR3 coding sequence is TGTACCAGCATTCCGGGACTAGCGGGTGCTTCCTACGAGCAGTACTTC. This codes for CTSIPGLAGASYEQYF.

This clonotype was recorded a few times. The gene calls are TRBV11-2 and TRBJ2-7; D unresolved. The CDR3 totals 14 residues. V was clipped by 5 bases and J by 3 bases, with 14 bases between them. CDR1 is SGHAT and CDR2 is FQNNGV in the germline V gene. The CDR3 loop is CASSHIKRYYEQYF. The CDR3 coding sequence is TGTGCCAGCAGCCATATTAAACGGTACTACGAGCAGTACTTC.

The J gene is TRBJ1-1, the V gene TRBV5-1, with 9 bases aligning to TRBD1. J lost 10 bases, V lost 4 bases, and 14 bases had no gene match. Germline assignment: CDR1 SGHRS and CDR2 YFSETQ. The CDR3 is 15 amino acids. The CDR3 coding sequence is TGCGCCAGCAGCACGCAAACGACAGGGGGTATCGGAGCTTTCTTT. It translates to CASSTQTTGGIGAFF.

The CDR3 sequence: CASLRGTARGEQYF. Written as DNA, the CDR3 is TGTGCCAGCTTAAGGGGTACGGCCCGGGGCGAGCAGTACTTC. The chain joins TRBV18 to TRBJ2-7; D might be TRBD1 or TRBD2, each matching 5 bases. V lost 7 bases, J lost 6 bases, and 19 bases lay in between. Germline CDR1 and CDR2: KGHSH and LQKENI. This CDR3 spans 14 amino acids.

This clonotype has just a few counts. V and J are TRBV15 and TRBJ2-5; possible D gene TRBD2, 6 bases. Trimming cost V 4 bases and J 4 bases, with 7 bases left between them. Per the germline V gene, CDR1 is LNHNV and CDR2 is YYDKDF (reference sequence). The length of the CDR3 is 12 residues. The CDR3 spells CATSISGETQYF. Here the CDR3 DNA reads TGTGCCACCAGCATTAGCGGAGAGACCCAGTACTTC.

V usage is TRBV29-1 and J usage is TRBJ1-5; the D gene is possibly TRBD1 (5 bases). The CDR3 length is 13 residues. The germline V gene encodes CDR1 SQVTM and CDR2 ANQGSEA. V lost 0 bases, J lost 6 bases, and 9 bases lay in between. For the CDR3, the DNA is TGCAGCGTTGAAGAAGACGGGGGTCAGCCCCAGCATTTT. This encodes CSVEEDGGQPQHF.

This clonotype appeared many times. This chain links TRBV28 with TRBJ2-7; 8 nucleotides line up with TRBD1. This CDR3 comprises 18 residues. V lost 6 bases and J lost 1; bases outside the gene matches: 17. Germline-derived CDR1 and CDR2 are MDHEN and SYDVKM. The DNA for the CDR3 is TGTGCCAGCAGCCTTGGACAGGGCCGAGGGATAGCTTCCTACGAGCAGTACTTC. It translates to CASSLGQGRGIASYEQYF.

The chain joins TRBV12-3 or TRBV12-4 to TRBJ2-2; D gene ambiguous. The ends were cut back, 7 bases at V and 1 base at J, with 16 bases in the middle. The CDR3 extends over 16 amino acids. CDR3 sequence: CASTLWRIKNTGELFF. The CDR3 DNA reads TGTGCCAGCACGCTTTGGCGGATTAAGAACACCGGGGAGCTGTTTTTT.

The chain uses TRBV28 and TRBJ2-3; a weak D match, TRBD1 (5 bases). Trimming left V 3 bases short and J 1 base short, with 11 bases between. CDR1 and CDR2 (germline): MDHEN, SYDVKM. The CDR3 totals 15 residues. The CDR3 reads CASSFGQKRTDTQYF. Here the CDR3 DNA reads TGTGCCAGCAGTTTTGGACAAAAACGCACAGATACGCAGTATTTT.

The chain has TRBV19 and TRBJ2-7; either TRBD1 or TRBD2 may supply D (5 bases each). Trimming took 9 bases from V and 3 from J, leaving 15 bases between them. Germline lookup yields CDR1 LNHDA and CDR2 SQIVND (reference sequence). The CDR3 contains 13 residues. CDR3 region: CASQGDPFYEQYF. The CDR3 DNA is TGTGCCAGCCAAGGGGACCCTTTCTACGAGCAGTACTTC.

This clonotype has at least ten counts. This chain connects TRBV12-3 or TRBV12-4 to TRBJ2-2; 11 nucleotides line up with TRBD1. The J segment lost 3 bases and the V segment lost 5 bases, leaving 5 bases of the junction unmatched. The CDR3 runs to 16 residues. CDR3 residues: CASSPGTGGDTGELFF. The CDR3 DNA is TGTGCCAGCAGTCCCGGGACAGGGGGAGACACCGGGGAGCTGTTTTTT.

The rearrangement uses TRBV20-1 and TRBJ2-2; TRBD1 might be the D (6 bases). Germline CDR1 is DFQATT and CDR2 is SNEGSKA (reference sequence). The length of the CDR3 is 12 residues. Trimming took off 6 bases at V and 7 bases at J, with 12 bases between the two ends. CDR3 coding DNA: TGCAGTGCCACACAGGGAATCGGGGAGCTGTTTTTT. It is translated as CSATQGIGELFF.

This clonotype was counted ten times or more. The chain uses TRBV20-1 and TRBJ1-1, with a tentative D call TRBD1 (5 bases). The germline V and J ends were trimmed by 6 bases and 1 base, with 12 bases remaining between them. The CDR3 sequence is 13 residues long. Germline values: CDR1 DFQATT, CDR2 SNEGSKA (reference sequence). The chain's CDR3 is CSAPRGPNTEAFF. The CDR3, as DNA: TGCAGTGCCCCTAGGGGTCCGAACACTGAAGCTTTCTTT.

At least ten counts were recorded for this clonotype. The chain has TRBV2 and TRBJ2-5, with D uncertain. The germline gives CDR1 SNHLY, CDR2 FYNNEI. The V gene lost 1 base and the J gene lost 4 bases, with 13 bases spanning the gap. This CDR3 is 15 amino acids long. In nucleotides, the CDR3 is TGTGCCAGCAGTGAAGAGATTAGTCACTTAGAGACCCAGTACTTC. It codes for CASSEEISHLETQYF.

This clonotype was counted only a few times. The CDR3, as DNA: TGTGCCAGCAGTTCTAGGGTAACTAGCGGGAGCTCCTACGAGCAGTACTTC. Its protein is CASSSRVTSGSSYEQYF. This chain uses TRBV7-2 with TRBJ2-7; 11 bases map to TRBD2. CDR1 is SGHTA and CDR2 is FQGNSA in the germline V gene. The CDR3 contains 17 residues. V lost 6 bases to trimming and J lost 0 bases; unmatched junction nucleotides: 10.

This clonotype appeared a few times. The V and J genes are TRBV10-3 and TRBJ2-7; D remains unclear. Germline loops: CDR1 ENHRY, CDR2 SYGVKD. This CDR3 has 12 amino acids. V shed 5 bases and J shed 4 bases, with 9 bases lying between them. CDR3 in DNA: TGTGCCATCAGTACTCAGGAGTACGAGCAGTACTTC. Translating gives CAISTQEYEQYF.

This clonotype was picked up many times. This chain connects TRBV7-2 to TRBJ1-2; D gene unclear. This CDR3 is 15 amino acids long. CDR1 is SGHTA, CDR2 FQGNSA, per germline. V lost 0 bases and J lost 4, with 12 bases in between. Here the CDR3 reads CASSLAPEISYGYTF. The CDR3 nucleotides read TGTGCCAGCAGCTTAGCCCCGGAGATTAGCTATGGCTACACCTTC.

The chain links TRBV28 to TRBJ2-5; TRBD2 matches 11 bases. J was trimmed by 5 bases and V by 6 bases; bases with no gene match: 11. Germline CDR1 MDHEN, CDR2 SYDVKM. CDR3 size: 16 residues. The CDR3: CASSELAGVGIETQYF. The CDR3 DNA sequence: TGTGCCAGCAGCGAACTAGCGGGAGTTGGAATCGAGACCCAGTACTTC.

This clonotype showed up just a few times. This chain joins TRBV11-1 and TRBJ2-5; D might be TRBD2 (7 bases). CDR1 and CDR2 (germline): SGHAT, FQDESV (reference sequence). The V end lost 5 bases, the J end lost 13 bases, and 14 bases lay between the germline ends. CDR3 size: 11 residues. The CDR3 DNA follows: TGTGCCAGCAGCCGAGAGGGGGGGGTGTACTTC. Encoded protein: CASSREGGVYF. The full variable domain, with the rest looked up from reference TRBV11-1 and TRBJ2-5, is EAEVAQSPRYKITEKSQAVAFWCDPISGHATLYWYRQILGQGPELLVQFQDESVVDDSQLPKDRFSAERLKGVDSTLKIQPAELGDSAMYLCASSREGGVYFGPGTRLLVL.

The CDR3 region is CAWSGSGVFNSPLHF. CDR3 nucleotide sequence: TGTGCCTGGAGTGGATCCGGGGTCTTTAATTCACCCCTCCACTTT. The chain combines TRBV30 with TRBJ1-6; D is unresolved. CDR1 GTSNPN and CDR2 SVGIG come from the germline V gene (reference sequence). The V end was cut by 1 base, the J end by 6 bases, with 13 bases between. This CDR3 contains 15 residues.

The rearrangement links TRBV7-9 to TRBJ1-1; a weak D match, TRBD1 (5 bases). Germline-derived CDR1 and CDR2 are SEHNR and FQNEAQ (reference sequence). Trimming left V 6 bases short and J 0 bases short, with 14 bases between. The CDR3 is 15 amino acids. The CDR3 coding sequence is TGTGCCAGCAGGGACGACGGGGGATTGAACACTGAAGCTTTCTTT. Translating it yields CASRDDGGLNTEAFF.

This chain uses TRBV6-4 with TRBJ2-1, with 7 bases that match TRBD2. The germline gives CDR1 MRHNA, CDR2 SNTAGT. This CDR3 has 16 amino acids. V lost 5 bases, J lost 2 bases, and 9 bases stayed unmatched. The CDR3 DNA is TGTGCCAGCAGTCGGCAAGCGGGATCCCCCTACAATGAGCAGTTCTTC. It is translated as CASSRQAGSPYNEQFF.